The present T cell receptor beta chain was sequenced within a study of T cell clonality in common variable immunodeficiency. Heparinized whole blood, about 5 to 8.5 ml, came from each donor. Equal genomic DNA amounts from CVID and control samples were sequenced. Data came from immunoSEQ multiplex PCR; TCRdb stores just in-frame clones and leaves some out. In total the sample includes 50,000 to 65,000 clones, none of them seen once. Germline values: CDR1 MDHEN, CDR2 SYDVKM. The CDR3 spans 15 residues. Findings and limits, study-wide: T cell subpopulation sequencing would be needed to explain CVID clonality. Fewer TCRbeta clones were shared among CVID subjects than controls.

This clone was detected many times. The antigen remains unidentified. The read ends 3 residues before the CDR3 terminus; that terminus is restored from the germline J gene. This rearrangement joins TRBV28 to TRBJ1-2; D perhaps matches TRBD1 (5 bases). Material for sequencing was peripheral blood mononuclear cells. The sequence was obtained from a person aged 18 to 70 in good health. CDR3 sequence reads: CASSLSGRDDRGYTF. CDR3 DNA, as far as it was read: TGTGCCAGCAGTTTATCAGGCAGGGATGATCGGGGC.